What follows are 8 T cell receptor beta chains derived from one specimen sequenced in a study of identical twins (dated by TCRdb to 2016 to 2018). Receptors were amplified or captured by 5' RACE. The sequencer listed for this sample is Illumina HiSeq 2000. The public reads were quality trimmed at Q25 with fastp and then assembled into clones with MiXCR by TCRdb, keeping productive beta chains. Each record represents a unique CDR3 protein, reported with the most common genes and DNA among its rows. For this sample the table gives under 500,000 distinct CDR3 sequences, of which 13% to 15% were detected only once. The ten largest make up 0.98% of the sample. These sequences were also reported in another study, on yellow fever vaccine responses in identical twins.

Sequencing was done on a sample of CD4+ T cells sorted from blood. Source of these receptors: a woman aged 18 to 35 in good health.

Many counts were recorded for this clonotype. The chain couples TRBV28 to TRBJ2-7; tentatively, D is TRBD1 or TRBD2 (5 bases each). Deletions cut 3 bases from V and 3 bases from J, with 9 bases between. CDR3 length equals 13 residues. Germline lookup yields CDR1 MDHEN and CDR2 SYDVKM. The CDR3 loop is CASSFTGGYEQYF. The DNA for the CDR3 is TGTGCCAGCAGTTTTACTGGGGGCTACGAGCAGTACTTC. The full variable domain, its missing parts supplied by reference TRBV28 and TRBJ2-7, is DVKVTQSSRYLVKRTGEKVFLECVQDMDHENMFWYRQDPGLGLRLIYFSYDVKMKEKGDIPEGYSVSREKKERFSLILESASTNQTSMYLCASSFTGGYEQYFGPGTRLTVT.

V is TRBV2 and J is TRBJ2-3; 7 bases agree with TRBD1. Looked up from germline, CDR1 is SNHLY and CDR2 is FYNNEI. V shed 6 bases and J 3 bases; nucleotides not matched to a gene: 9. This CDR3 spans 15 amino acids. The CDR3, as DNA: TGTGCCAGCAGCTCCGACAGGGATGGAACAGATACGCAGTATTTT. It is translated as CASSSDRDGTDTQYF.

The chain uses TRBV19 and TRBJ1-5; no clear D. Germline CDR1 is LNHDA and CDR2 is SQIVND (reference sequence). Deletions cut 3 bases from V and 0 bases from J, with 6 bases between. This CDR3 region has 14 residues. DNA for the CDR3: TGTGCCAGTAGTATCAGTGATAGCAATCAGCCCCAGCATTTT. This translates into CASSISDSNQPQHF.

There are a few counts of this clonotype. J is TRBJ1-5 and V is TRBV27, with TRBD1 matching over 9 bases. The CDR3 covers 16 residues. Germline V gene sequence: CDR1 MNHEY, CDR2 SMNVEV (reference sequence). After removal of 7 bases from V and 0 bases from J, the junction contained 7 bases not matched to a gene. CDR3 residues: CASNDRGVGSNQPQHF. CDR3 sequence (DNA): TGTGCCAGCAACGACAGGGGGGTGGGTAGCAATCAGCCCCAGCATTTT.

The J gene is TRBJ2-4, the V gene TRBV25-1, with D perhaps TRBD1 (6 bases). The V end lost 5 bases, the J end lost 2 bases, and 13 bases lay between the germline ends. CDR1 is MGHDK, CDR2 SYGVNS, per germline. The CDR3 totals 15 residues. CDR3 DNA: TGTGCCAGCAGTCACCGGGACAACACCAAAAACATTCAGTACTTC. It translates to CASSHRDNTKNIQYF. The variable domain in full, completed from reference TRBV25-1 and TRBJ2-4, reads EADIYQTPRYLVIGTGKKITLECSQTMGHDKMYWYQQDPGMELHLIHYSYGVNSTEKGDLSSESTVSRIRTEHFPLTLESARPSHTSQYLCASSHRDNTKNIQYFGAGTRLSVL.

This clonotype occurred a few times. J is TRBJ2-2 and V is TRBV11-2; the match to TRBD2 covers 11 bases. The CDR3 runs to 20 residues. Unmatched junction bases numbered 14, after V lost 5 bases and J lost 0 bases. Per the germline V gene, CDR1 is SGHAT and CDR2 is FQNNGV. For the CDR3, the DNA is TGTGCCAGCAGCAAAGGTTCCTCCGCTAGCGGGAGGACGAACACCGGGGAGCTGTTTTTT. This sequence encodes CASSKGSSASGRTNTGELFF.

This clonotype was found many times. One end of the junction is discordant with germline, which a read error may explain. This chain connects TRBV5-1 to TRBJ2-7; D remains unclear. Per the germline V gene, CDR1 is SGHRS and CDR2 is YFSETQ. The CDR3 is 13 residues long. The CDR3 nucleotides are TGTGCCAGCAGCTTAGTAGGCTCCTACGAGCAGTACTTC. Amino acids: CASSLVGSYEQYF.

This clonotype has a count of ten or more. This rearrangement joins TRBV5-1 to TRBJ2-3; 9 bases line up with TRBD1. The V gene's germline CDR1 is SGHRS and CDR2 YFSETQ. This CDR3 is built from 15 residues. The J segment lost 3 bases and the V segment lost 6 bases, leaving 8 bases of the junction unmatched. The CDR3 here is CASTPTGQGTDTQYF. Written as DNA, the CDR3 is TGCGCCAGCACCCCGACGGGACAGGGAACAGATACGCAGTATTTT.